Below are 17 T cell receptor beta chains sequenced from a single sample in a study of Ad26.COV2.S vaccination and SARS-CoV-2 variants. Here immunoSEQ multiplex PCR was the method, and the copy in TCRdb shows in-frame clones only, minus some. The table has around 320,000 clones, about 85% seen once. Indicated treatment: some 20 received Ad26.COV2.S at low or high dose, single or two shots; 5 received placebo; per-sample allocation not given. The study sampled participants on day 63 after the first vaccine or placebo injection. The input for sequencing was peripheral blood, taken in a trial of Ad26.COV2.S vaccine versus placebo. These receptor sequences come from a person aged 18 to 59 who received the Ad26.COV2.S COVID-19 vaccine or a placebo.

The V call is TRBV6-1, the J call TRBJ2-1, with D uncertain. The germline CDR1 and CDR2 sequences are MNHNS and SASEGT. V was pared by 2 bases and J by 4 bases, with 12 bases between. The CDR3 is 15 residues long. CDR3 DNA: TGTGCCAGCAGTGAATCCCCACACCTATACAATGAGCAGTTCTTC. It is translated as CASSESPHLYNEQFF.

The genes are TRBV6-2 or TRBV6-3 and TRBJ1-1; no clear D. Germline assignment: CDR1 MNHEY and CDR2 SVGEGT. This CDR3 contains 13 residues. Deletions cut 5 bases from V and 1 base from J, with 8 bases between. The CDR3, as DNA: TGTGCCAGCAGTAAGGCCTGGAACACTGAAGCTTTCTTT. Translating it yields CASSKAWNTEAFF.

V is TRBV6-6 and J is TRBJ1-4; 8 nucleotides agree with TRBD1. V trimming: 6 bases; J trimming: 8 bases; junction bases outside the gene matches: 5. Germline V lookup: CDR1 MNHNY, CDR2 SVGAGI (reference sequence). The CDR3 sequence is 13 residues long. The CDR3, as DNA: TGTGCCAGCAGCCTTGGGACAGGAGAAAAACTGTTTTTT. This gives the protein CASSLGTGEKLFF.

V usage is TRBV6-5 and J usage is TRBJ2-2; D not certain. The V end was cut by 0 bases, the J end by 5 bases, with 13 bases between. CDR1 is MNHEY, CDR2 SVGAGI, per germline. The CDR3 covers 16 residues. In DNA, the CDR3 is TGTGCCAGCAGTTACTCGGGCAGGTTTGGGACCGGGGAGCTGTTTTTT. This codes for CASSYSGRFGTGELFF.

This clone appeared a single time. V gene TRBV5-1 combines with J gene TRBJ2-7; TRBD1 agrees at 9 bases. Germline V gives CDR1 SGHRS, CDR2 YFSETQ. The CDR3 extends over 12 amino acids. V shed 5 bases, J shed 7 bases, and the junction held 4 bases outside the gene matches. CDR3 sequence: CASRVGQGEQYF. CDR3 nucleotide sequence: TGCGCCAGCAGGGTGGGACAGGGTGAGCAGTACTTC.

The chain couples TRBV29-1 to TRBJ2-7, with D maybe TRBD1 (5 bases). Germline lookup yields CDR1 SQVTM and CDR2 ANQGSEA. The CDR3 consists of 11 residues. Trimming left V 7 bases short and J 4 bases short, with 11 bases between. This CDR3 is CSGRRGYEQYF. As DNA, the CDR3 is TGCAGCGGCCGAAGGGGTTACGAGCAGTACTTC.

V is TRBV6-5 and J is TRBJ1-4; D remains ambiguous. Looked up from germline, CDR1 is MNHEY and CDR2 is SVGAGI. With 6 bases removed from V and 6 bases from J, the gap between germline ends came to 14 bases. The CDR3 is 14 amino acids. The CDR3 here is CASRRRSGDEKLFF. The CDR3 nucleotides are TGTGCCAGCAGGAGACGGTCCGGGGATGAAAAACTGTTTTTT.

The V and J genes are TRBV3-1 (or the pseudogene TRBV3-2) and TRBJ1-5; TRBD1 aligns across 7 bases. This CDR3 has 18 amino acids. Germline V gives CDR1 LGHDT, CDR2 YNNKEL (reference sequence). The V segment lost 6 bases and the J segment 0 bases; nucleotides outside the gene matches: 14. The CDR3 is CASSAGTASAYSNQPQHF. The CDR3, as DNA: TGTGCCAGCAGTGCCGGGACAGCCTCGGCCTATAGCAATCAGCCCCAGCATTTT.

This chain uses TRBV6-6 with TRBJ2-4, with TRBD1 matching over 11 bases. The V segment lost 6 bases and the J segment 14 bases; nucleotides outside the gene matches: 15. Germline CDR1 MNHNY, CDR2 SVGAGI (reference sequence). This CDR3 is built from 15 residues. The CDR3 bases are TGTGCCAGCAGCTTGGGTGGGGGACAGGGGGACCCAGAGTACTTC. Translated: CASSLGGGQGDPEYF.

V usage is TRBV11-2 and J usage is TRBJ1-1; maybe TRBD1 (5 bases). The germline V gene encodes CDR1 SGHAT and CDR2 FQNNGV. CDR3 length: 14 amino acids. V lost 6 bases, J lost 1 base, and 12 bases lay in between. The CDR3 region is CASSFGTWNTEAFF. CDR3 DNA sequence: TGTGCCAGCAGTTTTGGGACCTGGAACACTGAAGCTTTCTTT.

This clone was found once. This chain links TRBV4-2 with TRBJ2-1; the match to TRBD2 covers 7 bases. The CDR3 totals 16 residues. J gave up 0 bases and V 1 base, and 3 bases lay outside the gene matches. Germline loops: CDR1 LGHNA, CDR2 YNFKEQ. CDR3 amino acids: CASSQVSGDSYNEQFF. The CDR3 coding sequence is TGTGCCAGCAGCCAAGTGAGCGGGGACTCCTACAATGAGCAGTTCTTC.

The rearrangement uses TRBV30 and TRBJ1-1, with 8 nucleotides matching TRBD1. V was pared by 7 bases and J by 11 bases, with 15 bases of the junction left unmatched. CDR3 length: 13 residues. Germline CDR1 reads GTSNPN; CDR2 reads SVGIG (reference sequence). The CDR3 region is CASFLTGQVTAFF. The CDR3 DNA reads TGTGCCTCCTTCCTCACGGGACAGGTTACCGCTTTCTTT.

The rearrangement links TRBV9 to TRBJ2-6; tentative D call: TRBD2 (5 bases). The length of the CDR3 is 15 residues. The germline V gene has CDR1 SGDLS and CDR2 YYNGEE. V was pared by 0 bases and J by 1 base, with 5 bases between. The DNA of the CDR3 is TGTGCCAGCAGCGTAGGGACTTCTGGGGCCAACGTCCTGACTTTC. Protein sequence: CASSVGTSGANVLTF.

This chain uses TRBV18 with TRBJ2-2, with D possibly TRBD1 on 6 matching bases. Germline V CDR1 and CDR2: KGHSH, LQKENI. The V end was cut by 2 bases, the J end by 0 bases, with 7 bases between. The CDR3 length is 15 residues. The CDR3 nucleotides read TGTGCCAGCTCACCAGGACAGTCGAACACCGGGGAGCTGTTTTTT. Protein sequence: CASSPGQSNTGELFF.

V is TRBV6-2 or TRBV6-3 and J is TRBJ1-5; no clear D. Per germline, CDR1 MNHEY and CDR2 SVGEGT. V lost 0 bases to trimming and J lost 4 bases, with 10 bases between them. The CDR3 runs 15 residues. The CDR3 DNA sequence: TGTGCCAGCAGTTACTCGGCAGGACCAAATCAGCCCCAGCATTTT. Protein sequence: CASSYSAGPNQPQHF.

The chain employs TRBV7-9 and TRBJ2-1; D remains ambiguous. The CDR3 is 15 amino acids. CDR1 is SEHNR, CDR2 FQNEAQ, per germline (reference sequence). V was pared by 5 bases and J by 0 bases, with 11 bases between. This CDR3 reads CASSIWVASYNEQFF. In DNA form, the CDR3 reads TGTGCCAGCAGCATTTGGGTGGCCTCCTACAATGAGCAGTTCTTC.

This chain joins TRBV7-2 and TRBJ2-7; weak D call: TRBD1 (6 bases). The germline V gene encodes CDR1 SGHTA and CDR2 FQGNSA. CDR3 size: 16 residues. With 5 bases removed from V and 1 base from J, the gap between germline ends came to 18 bases. CDR3 DNA: TGTGCCAGCAGCCCGGAACTCCGGACAGTATCCTACGAGCAGTACTTC. This encodes CASSPELRTVSYEQYF. The whole variable domain, remainder taken from reference TRBV7-2 and TRBJ2-7, is GAGVSQSPSNKVTEKGKDVELRCDPISGHTALYWYRQSLGQGLEFLIYFQGNSAPDKSGLPSDRFSAERTGGSVSTLTIQRTQQEDSAVYLCASSPELRTVSYEQYFGPGTRLTVT.